This T cell receptor beta chain originates from a study of beta chain features in type 1 diabetes. Expressed TCRB transcripts were sequenced because the isolated RNA had all been reverse transcribed beforehand. Some clones are missing from TCRdb's copy, which holds only in-frame ones; the method was immunoSEQ multiplex PCR. The sample lists approximately 16,000 clones, about 70% occurring once. Findings and limits, study-wide: Researchers report that Type 1 diabetes patients had moderately but significantly shorter TCRB CDR3s across all four CD4+ subsets. Naive, central memory and regulatory TCRB repertoires appeared more similar among patients than healthy donors.

The CDR3 sequence is 12 residues long. V trimming: 6 bases; J trimming: 5 bases; junction bases outside the gene matches: 3. Germline CDR1 is MDHEN and CDR2 is SYDVKM. This clone occurred a few times. Its antigen remains unidentified. The clonotype comes from a man younger than 45 with type 1 diabetes. The J gene is TRBJ2-5, the V gene TRBV28, with TRBD2 matching over 7 bases. The sample was stem cell memory CD4+ T cells from blood. This chain's CDR3 is CASSRGDETQYF. The CDR3 DNA sequence: TGTGCCAGCAGCCGGGGGGACGAGACCCAGTACTTC.